One and the same sample provided the 18 T cell receptor beta chains below, sequenced in a study of T cell changes during pregnancy in multiple sclerosis. Sequencing used immunoSEQ multiplex PCR; TCRdb keeps in-frame clones, though not all of them. The sample shows 75,000 to 95,000 clones, 92% of them seen only once. The starting material was peripheral blood, obtained in the first trimester of pregnancy. Every receptor here comes from a female donor with multiple sclerosis, enrolled in a pregnancy study.

This sequence joins TRBV11-2 and TRBJ2-1; D may be TRBD1 (5 bases). V was trimmed by 1 base and J by 8 bases, leaving 15 bases between them. The germline CDR1 and CDR2 sequences are SGHAT and FQNNGV. The CDR3 sequence is 15 residues long. The CDR3 sequence is CASSLAAGSFHEQFF. CDR3 nucleotides: TGTGCCAGCAGCTTAGCTGCAGGGTCGTTCCATGAGCAGTTCTTC.

V gene TRBV19 combines with J gene TRBJ2-3, with D uncertain. CDR1 and CDR2 (germline): LNHDA, SQIVND (reference sequence). This CDR3 is 14 amino acids long. V lost 1 base and J 1 base, leaving 6 bases between the germline ends. This CDR3 is CASSIGAGTDTQYF. CDR3 DNA: TGTGCCAGTAGTATAGGGGCAGGCACAGATACGCAGTATTTT.

This chain's CDR3 is CASRPRTGSYEQYF. In DNA form, the CDR3 reads TGTGCCAGCAGACCACGGACTGGATCCTACGAGCAGTACTTC. J is TRBJ2-7 and V is TRBV11-1; the D gene is possibly TRBD2 (5 bases). Germline V gives CDR1 SGHAT, CDR2 FQDESV (reference sequence). V was cut by 6 bases and J by 1 base, with 13 bases left in between. This CDR3 has 14 amino acids.

CDR3 sequence reads: CAWSVRTGYGYTF. The DNA of the CDR3 is TGTGCCTGGAGTGTCAGGACAGGCTATGGCTACACCTTC. This chain connects TRBV30 to TRBJ1-2, with 7 bases lining up with TRBD1. The V gene's germline CDR1 is GTSNPN and CDR2 SVGIG (reference sequence). Trimming at V came to 0 bases and at J to 4 bases, leaving 2 bases not matched to a gene. This CDR3 contains 13 residues.

The gene calls are TRBV29-1 and TRBJ2-7; 7 bases are a match to TRBD1. The V and J ends lost 7 bases and 1 base, in that order; junction bases with no gene match: 4. Germline CDR1 is SQVTM and CDR2 is ANQGSEA. The CDR3 is 12 amino acids. Here the CDR3 reads CSGMTGSYEQYF. The CDR3 DNA reads TGCAGCGGCATGACAGGGTCCTACGAGCAGTACTTC.

The V and J genes are TRBV2 and TRBJ2-1; TRBD2 might be the D (5 bases). The V end was cut by 1 base, the J end by 4 bases, with 8 bases between. Germline V gene data show CDR1 as SNHLY and CDR2 as FYNNEI. The CDR3 is made up of 14 amino acids. CDR3 residues: CASSEVGGYNEQFF. The CDR3 coding sequence is TGTGCCAGCAGTGAAGTTGGAGGATACAATGAGCAGTTCTTC.

This clone appeared a single time. The V and J genes are TRBV11-2 and TRBJ2-3; perhaps TRBD2 as D (6 bases). The CDR3 has 16 amino acids. The ends were cut back, 0 bases at V and 2 bases at J, with 12 bases in the middle. Germline lookup yields CDR1 SGHAT and CDR2 FQNNGV. The CDR3 is CASSLEGGKFTDTQYF. The DNA of the CDR3 is TGTGCCAGCAGCTTAGAAGGCGGGAAATTCACAGATACGCAGTATTTT. The complete variable domain, with remaining parts taken from reference TRBV11-2 and TRBJ2-3, reads EAGVAQSPRYKIIEKRQSVAFWCNPISGHATLYWYQQILGQGPKLLIQFQNNGVVDDSQLPKDRFSAERLKGVDSTLKIQPAKLEDSAVYLCASSLEGGKFTDTQYFGPGTRLTVL.

This chain uses TRBV2 with TRBJ2-7, with a weak D call TRBD1 (5 bases). The germline V gene encodes CDR1 SNHLY and CDR2 FYNNEI. This CDR3 has 14 residues. The ends were cut back, 7 bases at V and 4 bases at J, with 17 bases in the middle. The chain's CDR3 is CASKVRQLLYEQYF. Written as DNA, the CDR3 is TGTGCCAGCAAAGTTCGACAGTTACTATACGAGCAGTACTTC.

This chain joins TRBV29-1 and TRBJ2-7; 8 bases are shared with TRBD2. Unmatched junction bases numbered 9, after V lost 6 bases and J lost 5 bases. The CDR3 totals 13 residues. Germline V CDR1 and CDR2: SQVTM, ANQGSEA. The CDR3 sequence: CSVVSGRLNEQYF. Written as DNA, the CDR3 is TGCAGCGTCGTAAGCGGGAGACTCAACGAGCAGTACTTC.

The J gene is TRBJ2-7, the V gene TRBV11-2; 9 nucleotides align to TRBD2. V trimming: 4 bases; J trimming: 5 bases; junction bases outside the gene matches: 18. CDR3 length equals 18 residues. Per germline, CDR1 SGHAT and CDR2 FQNNGV. CDR3: CASSSRGGSGRNGDEQYF. Here the CDR3 DNA reads TGTGCCAGCAGCTCCCGGGGGGGTAGCGGGAGAAATGGCGACGAGCAGTACTTC.

This clone was observed once. The chain carries TRBV4-2 and TRBJ2-3, with TRBD2 identical over 9 bases. V was pared by 4 bases and J by 3 bases, with 5 bases of the junction left unmatched. This CDR3 is 15 amino acids long. The germline V gene has CDR1 LGHNA and CDR2 YNFKEQ. The CDR3 region has the DNA TGTGCCAGCAGCCCCGGCGGGAGGGTTACAGATACGCAGTATTTT. Translated: CASSPGGRVTDTQYF.

This sequence joins TRBV5-5 and TRBJ2-2, with TRBD2 as a possible D gene (5 bases). The V end was cut by 2 bases, the J end by 5 bases, with 16 bases between. The germline CDR1 and CDR2 sequences are SGHKS and YYEKEE (reference sequence). The CDR3 is made up of 16 amino acids. DNA of the CDR3: TGTGCCAGCAGCTTCGGGATCGGGCCAACAACCGGGGAGCTGTTTTTT. Translating gives CASSFGIGPTTGELFF.

The chain is built from TRBV4-2 and TRBJ2-7; D may be TRBD2 (5 bases). Trimming shortened V by 1 base and J by 5 bases, and 12 bases separated the two germline ends. The germline V gene has CDR1 LGHNA and CDR2 YNFKEQ. CDR3 length: 14 amino acids. This chain's CDR3 is CASSQAGSNNEQYF. The CDR3 DNA is TGTGCCAGCAGCCAAGCGGGATCCAACAACGAGCAGTACTTC.

The table lists this clone with a count of one. The chain has TRBV28 and TRBJ1-2; D is perhaps TRBD1 (5 bases). The length of the CDR3 is 16 residues. The germline gives CDR1 MDHEN, CDR2 SYDVKM. The V and J ends lost 6 bases and 2 bases respectively, with 19 bases between them. This chain's CDR3 is CASSPIFRQLNYGYTF. The CDR3 nucleotides are TGTGCCAGCAGCCCGATCTTCAGACAGTTAAACTATGGCTACACCTTC.

The rearrangement uses TRBV14 and TRBJ2-1; D is unresolved. Trimming cost V 3 bases and J 9 bases, with 12 bases left between them. CDR1 and CDR2 (germline): SGHDN, FVKESK. This CDR3 contains 13 residues. CDR3 DNA sequence: TGTGCCAGCAGCCATACCCATTTCGGTGAGCAGTTCTTC. This codes for CASSHTHFGEQFF.

This clone was found a few times. The chain has TRBV14 and TRBJ1-1; no clear D gene. V gave up 1 base and J gave up 4 bases, with 10 bases separating them. Looked up from germline, CDR1 is SGHDN and CDR2 is FVKESK. This CDR3 comprises 14 residues. The CDR3 here is CASSQVLGGTEAFF. The CDR3 nucleotides read TGTGCCAGCAGCCAAGTATTGGGAGGCACTGAAGCTTTCTTT.

The chain joins TRBV20-1 to TRBJ2-7, with D tentatively TRBD2 (5 bases). The CDR3 is 11 residues long. Germline-derived CDR1 and CDR2 are DFQATT and SNEGSKA (reference sequence). Deletions cut 4 bases from V and 5 bases from J, with 9 bases between. The CDR3 coding sequence is TGCAGTGCTACGGACGGGGACGAGCAGTACTTC. This encodes CSATDGDEQYF.

The rearrangement uses TRBV5-5 and TRBJ1-1; unclear D gene. Deletions cut 1 base from V and 8 bases from J, with 15 bases between. This CDR3 comprises 14 residues. CDR1 and CDR2 from the germline V gene are SGHKS and YYEKEE (reference sequence). The CDR3 bases are TGTGCCAGCAGCTTGTATGGGGAGAATTTGGAAGCTTTCTTT. Translated: CASSLYGENLEAFF.